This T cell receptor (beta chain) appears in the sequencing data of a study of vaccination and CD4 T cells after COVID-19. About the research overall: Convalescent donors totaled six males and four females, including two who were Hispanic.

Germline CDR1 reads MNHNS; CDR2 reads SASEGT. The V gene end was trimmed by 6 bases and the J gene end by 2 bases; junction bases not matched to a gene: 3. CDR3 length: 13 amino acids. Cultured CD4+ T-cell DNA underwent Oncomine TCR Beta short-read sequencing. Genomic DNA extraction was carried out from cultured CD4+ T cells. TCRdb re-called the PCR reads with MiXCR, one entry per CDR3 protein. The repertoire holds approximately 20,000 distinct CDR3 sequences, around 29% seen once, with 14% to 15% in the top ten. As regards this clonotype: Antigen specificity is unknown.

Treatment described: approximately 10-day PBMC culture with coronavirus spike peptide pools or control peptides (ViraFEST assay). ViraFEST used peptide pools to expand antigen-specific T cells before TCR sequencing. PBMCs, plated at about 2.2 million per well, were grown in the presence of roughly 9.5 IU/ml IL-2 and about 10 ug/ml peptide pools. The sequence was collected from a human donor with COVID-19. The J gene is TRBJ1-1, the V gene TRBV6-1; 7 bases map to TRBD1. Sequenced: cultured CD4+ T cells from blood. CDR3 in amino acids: CASSRGFNTEAFF. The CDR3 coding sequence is TGTGCCAGCAGCAGGGGGTTTAACACTGAAGCTTTCTTT.